This T cell receptor beta chain was found in a study of T cells in Graves' hyperthyroidism and ophthalmopathy. General study findings and limits: A model built on 13 V-J features separated ophthalmopathy from stable hyperthyroidism. Most clonotypes that expanded in the thyroid above 0.001 also showed up in blood.

The germline V and J ends were trimmed by 2 bases and 2 bases, with 10 bases remaining between them. This CDR3 comprises 13 residues. From germline, CDR1 is DFQATT and CDR2 SNEGSKA (reference sequence). As concerns this clonotype: Its specificity is not known.

It was RNA transcripts that yielded the amplified TCR beta CDR3 regions. Primed by the HTBI set, a first-round RT-PCR was run on the TCR CDR3. TCRdb itself ran the multiplex PCR reads through MiXCR, one entry per CDR3 protein. The table lists some 370,000 distinct CDR3 sequences, around 15% of them singletons. The clonotype comes from a man aged 50 or older with Graves' ophthalmopathy. The sample comprised blood. The V and J genes are TRBV20-1 and TRBJ2-7; D gene ambiguous. CDR3 region: CSARPDSPYEQYF. In DNA, the CDR3 is TGCAGTGCTAGACCCGACTCCCCCTACGAGCAGTACTTC.